These T cell receptor beta chains were read from a single sample in a study of CD8 T cells in ankylosing spondylitis. Each CDR3 protein is one row after TCRdb ran MiXCR on the 5' RACE reads. This table has around 210,000 distinct CDR3 sequences, 7% to 10% appearing once. Input material: blood, either unsorted or a sorted T cell fraction (not recorded which). These receptor sequences come from a female donor with ankylosing spondylitis or in good health (not recorded which). Both conserved end residues are part of each CDR3. D genes are given only for firm matches. Clone size is stated in some rows and not others, as once, few, many or a class when expanded.

D	size	V	J	DNA	CDR3
TRBD2	few	TRBV6-4	TRBJ2-1	TGTGCCAGCGGGGGACTAGACTCCTACAATGAGCAGTTCTTC	CASGGLDSYNEQFF
NA	many	TRBV6-2/TRBV6-3	TRBJ1-2	TGTGCCAGCGATCCCGTGGGGGGACGGAGTGGCTACACCTTC	CASDPVGGRSGYTF
NA	many	TRBV14	TRBJ2-1	TGTGCCCCAGACTCCGATAGAAAGCTCTTC	CAPDSDRKLF
NA	many	TRBV5-1	TRBJ2-7	TGCGCCAGCAGCTTGGGGGGAGGCCAGGGAGAGCAGTACTTC	CASSLGGGQGEQYF
TRBD1	many	TRBV20-1	TRBJ2-3	TGCAGTGCTAAACCCATCGTCGGGACAGGGGAGAGGGATACGCAGTATTTT	CSAKPIVGTGERDTQYF
TRBD1	many	TRBV20-1	TRBJ2-7	TGCAGTGGGCTTGACGGACAGGGAGAATACGAGCAGTACTTC	CSGLDGQGEYEQYF
NA	NA	TRBV20-1	TRBJ2-7	TGCAGTACCTACAGGACCGGGACCTACGAGCAGTACTTC	CSTYRTGTYEQYF
NA	many	TRBV29-1	TRBJ1-2	TGCAGCGTTGCCGGGGAGGATGGCTACACCTTC	CSVAGEDGYTF
NA	many	TRBV12-3/TRBV12-4	TRBJ2-2	TGTGCCAGCACACCTAGACGAACCGGGGAGCTGTTTTTT	CASTPRRTGELFF
NA	many	TRBV6-5	TRBJ2-1	TGTGCCAGCAGTTACGGCGGGGTAGGACCCCGGGTTGAGCAGTTCTTC	CASSYGGVGPRVEQFF
NA	many	TRBV7-2	TRBJ1-1	TGTGCCAGCAGCTTAGCGGGAGGGCCTAGGGTTAACACTGAAGCTTTCTTT	CASSLAGGPRVNTEAFF
NA	many	TRBV29-1	TRBJ2-7	TGCAGCGTTGAATCGGCGGGGACTGGCGAGCAGTACTTC	CSVESAGTGEQYF
NA	medium-sized	TRBV28	TRBJ2-2	TGTGCCAGCAGGGACAAGAACACCGGGGAGCTGTTTTTT	CASRDKNTGELFF
NA	many	TRBV7-2	TRBJ2-3	TGTGCCAGCAGCTTAGTCTGGCGAGATACGCAGTATTTT	CASSLVWRDTQYF
NA	few	TRBV12-3/TRBV12-4	TRBJ1-5	TGTGCCAGCAGGTGGGGACTCCCTGGTCAGCCCCAGCATTTT	CASRWGLPGQPQHF
NA	many	TRBV10-2	TRBJ1-4	TGCGCCAGCACCCCGGTGGCCTCACATGAAAAACTGTTTTTT	CASTPVASHEKLFF
NA	NA	TRBV4-3	TRBJ2-7	TGCGCCAGCAGCCAGGTGGGGGGAACGGTATCCTACGAGCAGTACTTC	CASSQVGGTVSYEQYF
NA	many	TRBV3-1	TRBJ2-5	TGTGCCAGCAGCCCCCCCCTGAGGGAGCAAGAGACCCAGTACTTC	CASSPPLREQETQYF
NA	many	TRBV3-1	TRBJ2-1	TGTGCCAGCAGCCAAGGGGCCACCTACAATGAGCAGTTCTTC	CASSQGATYNEQFF
NA	NA	TRBV29-1	TRBJ2-1	TGCAGCGTTGGTGGGCAGATAGCTAGCAATGAGCAGTTCTTC	CSVGGQIASNEQFF
NA	NA	TRBV5-8	TRBJ1-6	TGTGCCGGCAGCTGGACGACAGCTTATAATTCACCCCTCCACTTT	CAGSWTTAYNSPLHF
NA	many	TRBV5-5	TRBJ2-4	TGTGCCAGCAGCTTCCAGGACAGAACCAAAAACATTCAGTACTTC	CASSFQDRTKNIQYF
TRBD2	NA	TRBV20-1	TRBJ2-7	TGCAGTGCTAGGTTCAGCGGGAGGGACGAGCAGTACTTC	CSARFSGRDEQYF
TRBD1	many	TRBV10-3	TRBJ1-4	TGTGCCATCAGACCAGGGGGCGCGGCTAATGAAAAACTGTTTTTT	CAIRPGGAANEKLFF
TRBD1	many	TRBV7-9	TRBJ2-3	TGTGCCAGCAGCTCAACAGGGGACACAGATACGCAGTATTTT	CASSSTGDTDTQYF
NA	many	TRBV15	TRBJ2-5	TGTGCCACCAGCAGAGATGGGCGAGAGACCCAGTACTTC	CATSRDGRETQYF